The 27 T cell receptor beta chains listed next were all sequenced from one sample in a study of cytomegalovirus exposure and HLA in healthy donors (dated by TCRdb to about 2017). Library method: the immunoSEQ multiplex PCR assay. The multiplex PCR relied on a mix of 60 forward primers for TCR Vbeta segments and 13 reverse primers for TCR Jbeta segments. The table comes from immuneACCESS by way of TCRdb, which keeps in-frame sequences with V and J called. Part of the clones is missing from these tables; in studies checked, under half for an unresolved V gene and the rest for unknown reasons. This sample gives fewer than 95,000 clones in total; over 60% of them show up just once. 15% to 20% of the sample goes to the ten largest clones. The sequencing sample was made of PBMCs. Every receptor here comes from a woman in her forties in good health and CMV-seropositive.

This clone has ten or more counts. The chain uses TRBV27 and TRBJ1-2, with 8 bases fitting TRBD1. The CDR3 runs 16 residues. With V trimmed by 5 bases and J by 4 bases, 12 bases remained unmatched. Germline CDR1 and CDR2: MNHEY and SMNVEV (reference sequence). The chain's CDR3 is CASSPYGTGSPYGYTF. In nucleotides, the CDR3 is TGTGCCAGCAGTCCTTATGGGACAGGTAGTCCCTATGGCTACACCTTC.

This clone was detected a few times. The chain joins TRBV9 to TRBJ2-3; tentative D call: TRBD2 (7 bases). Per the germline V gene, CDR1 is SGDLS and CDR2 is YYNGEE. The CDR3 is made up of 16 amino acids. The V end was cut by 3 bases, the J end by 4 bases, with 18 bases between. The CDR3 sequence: CASSGEERGAADTQYF. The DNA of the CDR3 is TGTGCCAGCAGCGGAGAGGAACGGGGGGCGGCAGATACGCAGTATTTT.

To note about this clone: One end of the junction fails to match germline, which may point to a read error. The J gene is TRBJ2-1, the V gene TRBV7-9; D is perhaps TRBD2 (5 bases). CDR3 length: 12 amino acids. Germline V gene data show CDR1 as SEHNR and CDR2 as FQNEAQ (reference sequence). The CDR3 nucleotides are TGTGCCAGCAGCTCAGACCTAAAGAGGGTGGTCTTC. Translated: CASSSDLKRVVF.

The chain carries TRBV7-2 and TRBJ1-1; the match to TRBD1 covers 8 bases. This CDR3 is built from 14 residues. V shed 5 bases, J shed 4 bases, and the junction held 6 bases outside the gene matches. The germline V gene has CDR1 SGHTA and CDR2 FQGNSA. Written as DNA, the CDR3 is TGTGCCAGCAGCGAGACAGGGGCACGCACTGAAGCTTTCTTT. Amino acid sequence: CASSETGARTEAFF. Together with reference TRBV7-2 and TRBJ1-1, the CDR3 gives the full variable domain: GAGVSQSPSNKVTEKGKDVELRCDPISGHTALYWYRQSLGQGLEFLIYFQGNSAPDKSGLPSDRFSAERTGGSVSTLTIQRTQQEDSAVYLCASSETGARTEAFFGQGTRLTVV.

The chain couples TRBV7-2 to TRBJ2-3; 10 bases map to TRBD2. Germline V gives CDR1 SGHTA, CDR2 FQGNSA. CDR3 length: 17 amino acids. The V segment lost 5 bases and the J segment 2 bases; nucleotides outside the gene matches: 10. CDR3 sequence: CASSTRRTSGPTDTQYF. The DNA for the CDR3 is TGTGCCAGCAGCACCCGGCGGACTAGCGGTCCCACAGATACGCAGTATTTT.

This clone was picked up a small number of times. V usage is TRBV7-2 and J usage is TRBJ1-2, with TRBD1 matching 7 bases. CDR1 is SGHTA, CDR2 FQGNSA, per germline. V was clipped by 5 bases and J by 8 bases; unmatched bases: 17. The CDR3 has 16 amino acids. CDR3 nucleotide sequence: TGTGCCAGCAGCAACATTATAAGAGGGGGCGCGATAGGCTACACCTTC. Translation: CASSNIIRGGAIGYTF.

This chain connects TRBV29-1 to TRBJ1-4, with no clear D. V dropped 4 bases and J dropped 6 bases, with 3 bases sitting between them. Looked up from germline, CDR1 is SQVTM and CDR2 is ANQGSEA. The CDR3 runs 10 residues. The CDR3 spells CSVGDEKLFF. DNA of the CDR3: TGCAGCGTTGGAGATGAAAAACTGTTTTTT.

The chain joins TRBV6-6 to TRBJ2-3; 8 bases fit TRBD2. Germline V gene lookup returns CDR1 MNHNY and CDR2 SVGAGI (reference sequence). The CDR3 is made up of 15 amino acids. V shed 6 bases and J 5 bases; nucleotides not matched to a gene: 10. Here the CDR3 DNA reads TGTGCCAGCAGACAAATAGCGGGATCCAAAGATACGCAGTATTTT. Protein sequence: CASRQIAGSKDTQYF.

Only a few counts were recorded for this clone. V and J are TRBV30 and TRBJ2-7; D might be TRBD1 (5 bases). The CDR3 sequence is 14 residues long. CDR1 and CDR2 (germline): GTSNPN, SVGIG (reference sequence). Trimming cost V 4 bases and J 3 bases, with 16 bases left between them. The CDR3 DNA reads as TGTGCCTGGACCCCTCAAGGGGCAAGCTACGAGCAGTACTTC. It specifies CAWTPQGASYEQYF. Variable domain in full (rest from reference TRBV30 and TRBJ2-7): SQTIHQWPATLVQPVGSPLSLECTVEGTSNPNLYWYRQAAGRGLQLLFYSVGIGQISSEVPQNLSASRPQDRQFILSSKKLLLSDSGFYLCAWTPQGASYEQYFGPGTRLTVT.

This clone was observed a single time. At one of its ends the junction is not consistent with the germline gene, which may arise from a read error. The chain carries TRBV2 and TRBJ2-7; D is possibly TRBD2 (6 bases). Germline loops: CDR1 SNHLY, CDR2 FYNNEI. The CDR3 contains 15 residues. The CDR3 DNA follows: TGTGCCAGCAGTGTTACTAGCACAGTCCTCTACGAGCAGTACTTT. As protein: CASSVTSTVLYEQYF.

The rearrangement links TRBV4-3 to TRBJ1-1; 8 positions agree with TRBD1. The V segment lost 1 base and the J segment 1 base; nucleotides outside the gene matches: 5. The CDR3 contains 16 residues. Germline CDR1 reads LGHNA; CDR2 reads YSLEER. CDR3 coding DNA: TGCGCCAGCAGCCAAGCAACCGGGACAGGGAACACTGAAGCTTTCTTT. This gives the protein CASSQATGTGNTEAFF.

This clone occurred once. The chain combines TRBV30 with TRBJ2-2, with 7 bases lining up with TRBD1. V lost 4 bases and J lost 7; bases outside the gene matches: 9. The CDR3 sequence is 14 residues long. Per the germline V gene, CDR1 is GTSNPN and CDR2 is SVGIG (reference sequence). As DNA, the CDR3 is TGTGCCTGGAATCCGGGACAGACCATCGGGGAGCTGTTTTTT. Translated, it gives CAWNPGQTIGELFF.

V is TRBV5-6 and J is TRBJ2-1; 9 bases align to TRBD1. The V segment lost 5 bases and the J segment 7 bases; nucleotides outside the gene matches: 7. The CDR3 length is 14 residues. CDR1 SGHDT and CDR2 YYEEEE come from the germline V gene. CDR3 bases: TGTGCCAGCAGACAACAGGGGGCGCCAAATGAGCAGTTCTTC. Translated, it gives CASRQQGAPNEQFF.

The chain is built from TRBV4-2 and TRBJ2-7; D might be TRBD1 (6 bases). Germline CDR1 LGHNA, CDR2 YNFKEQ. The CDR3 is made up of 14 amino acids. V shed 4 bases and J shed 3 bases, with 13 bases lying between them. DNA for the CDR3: TGTGCCAGCAGCCGGAACAGGGCGAACTACGAGCAGTACTTC. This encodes CASSRNRANYEQYF.

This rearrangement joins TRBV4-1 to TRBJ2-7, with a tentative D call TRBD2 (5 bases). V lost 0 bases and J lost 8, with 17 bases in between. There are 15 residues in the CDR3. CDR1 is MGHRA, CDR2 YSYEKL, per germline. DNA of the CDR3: TGCGCCAGCAGCCAAGAATCCCTAGCTCCCATCCAGCAGTACTTC. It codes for CASSQESLAPIQQYF.

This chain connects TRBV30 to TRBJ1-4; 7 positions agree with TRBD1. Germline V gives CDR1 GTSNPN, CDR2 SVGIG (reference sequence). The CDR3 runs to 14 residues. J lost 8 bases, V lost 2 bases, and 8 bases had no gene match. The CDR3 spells CAWSFSGGGEKLFF. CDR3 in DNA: TGTGCCTGGAGTTTTTCAGGGGGAGGAGAAAAACTGTTTTTT.

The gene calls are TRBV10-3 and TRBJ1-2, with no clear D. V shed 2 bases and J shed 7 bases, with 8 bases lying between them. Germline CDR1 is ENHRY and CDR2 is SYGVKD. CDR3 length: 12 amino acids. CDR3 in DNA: TGTGCCATCAGTGAGGAGCCGTCTGGCTACACCTTC. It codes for CAISEEPSGYTF.

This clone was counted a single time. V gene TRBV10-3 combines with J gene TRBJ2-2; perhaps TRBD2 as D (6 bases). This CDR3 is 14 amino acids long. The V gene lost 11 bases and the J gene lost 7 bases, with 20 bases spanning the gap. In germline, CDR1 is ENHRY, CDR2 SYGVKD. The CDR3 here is CAVTGTLKDGELFF. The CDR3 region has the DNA TGTGCCGTAACCGGGACTTTAAAGGACGGGGAGCTGTTTTTT.

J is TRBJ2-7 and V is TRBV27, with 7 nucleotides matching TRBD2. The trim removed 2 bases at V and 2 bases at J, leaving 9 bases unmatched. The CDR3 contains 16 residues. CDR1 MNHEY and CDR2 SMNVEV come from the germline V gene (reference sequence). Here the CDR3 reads CASSLRSLAETYEQYF. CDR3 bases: TGTGCCAGCAGTTTACGCTCCCTAGCGGAGACCTACGAGCAGTACTTC.

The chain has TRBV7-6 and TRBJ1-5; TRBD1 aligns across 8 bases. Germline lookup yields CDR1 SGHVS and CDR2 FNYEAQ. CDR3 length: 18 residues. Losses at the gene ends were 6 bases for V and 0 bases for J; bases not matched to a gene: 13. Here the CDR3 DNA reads TGTGCCAGCAGGATTAAGACAGGGGCCGACTCTAGCAATCAGCCCCAGCATTTT. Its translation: CASRIKTGADSSNQPQHF.

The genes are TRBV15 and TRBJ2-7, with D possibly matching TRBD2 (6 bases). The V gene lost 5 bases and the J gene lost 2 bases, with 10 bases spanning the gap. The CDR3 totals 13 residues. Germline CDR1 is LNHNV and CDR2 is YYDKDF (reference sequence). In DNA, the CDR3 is TGTGCCACCAGCTCTAGGACTACCTACGAGCAGTACTTC. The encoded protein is CATSSRTTYEQYF. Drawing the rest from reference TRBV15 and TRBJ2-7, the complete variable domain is DAMVIQNPRYQVTQFGKPVTLSCSQTLNHNVMYWYQQKSSQAPKLLFHYYDKDFNNEADTPDNFQSRRPNTSFCFLDIRSPGLGDTAMYLCATSSRTTYEQYFGPGTRLTVT.

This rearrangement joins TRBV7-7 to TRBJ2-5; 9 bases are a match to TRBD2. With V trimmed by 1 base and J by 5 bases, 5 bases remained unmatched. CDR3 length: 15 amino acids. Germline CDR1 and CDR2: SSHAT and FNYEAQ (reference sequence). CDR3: CASSLVGGRAETQYF. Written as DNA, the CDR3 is TGTGCCAGCAGCTTAGTCGGCGGGAGGGCGGAGACCCAGTACTTC.

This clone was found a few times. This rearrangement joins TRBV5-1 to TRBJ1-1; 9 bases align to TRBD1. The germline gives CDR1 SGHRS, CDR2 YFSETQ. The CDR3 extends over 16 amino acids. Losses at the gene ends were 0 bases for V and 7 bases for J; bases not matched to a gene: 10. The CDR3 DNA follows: TGCGCCAGCAGCTTGGAACCGGGACAGGGCCGGGGTGAAGCTTTCTTT. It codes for CASSLEPGQGRGEAFF.

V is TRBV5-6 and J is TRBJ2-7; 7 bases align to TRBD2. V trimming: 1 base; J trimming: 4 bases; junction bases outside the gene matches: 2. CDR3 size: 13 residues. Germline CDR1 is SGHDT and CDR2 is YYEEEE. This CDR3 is CASSLKAGYEQYF. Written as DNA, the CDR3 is TGTGCCAGCAGCTTGAAAGCGGGATACGAGCAGTACTTC. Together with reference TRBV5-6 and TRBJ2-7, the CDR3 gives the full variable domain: DAGVTQSPTHLIKTRGQQVTLRCSPKSGHDTVSWYQQALGQGPQFIFQYYEEEERQRGNFPDRFSGHQFPNYSSELNVNALLLGDSALYLCASSLKAGYEQYFGPGTRLTVT.

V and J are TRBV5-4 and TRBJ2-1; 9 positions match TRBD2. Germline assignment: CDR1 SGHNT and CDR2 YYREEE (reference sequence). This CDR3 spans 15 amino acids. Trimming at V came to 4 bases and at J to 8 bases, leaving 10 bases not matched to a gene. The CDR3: CASSQGTSKTDEQFF. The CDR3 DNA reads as TGTGCCAGCAGCCAAGGGACTAGCAAGACGGATGAGCAGTTCTTC.

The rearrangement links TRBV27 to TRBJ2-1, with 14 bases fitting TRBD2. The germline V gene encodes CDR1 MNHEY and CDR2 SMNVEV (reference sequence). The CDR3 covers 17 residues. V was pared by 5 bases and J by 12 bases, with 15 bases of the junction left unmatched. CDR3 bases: TGTGCCAGCAGTCACCAACCGACTAGCGGGAGGGCCTGGGGGCAGTTCTTC. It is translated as CASSHQPTSGRAWGQFF.

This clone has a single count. As DNA, the CDR3 is TGTGCCAGCAGCCCTCGGACAGGGTGGGGCACTGAAGCTTTCTTT. It specifies CASSPRTGWGTEAFF. The V gene is TRBV7-2, the J gene TRBJ1-1; 8 nucleotides agree with TRBD1. Germline loops: CDR1 SGHTA, CDR2 FQGNSA. The CDR3 consists of 15 residues. Trimming cost V 5 bases and J 4 bases; bases outside gene matches: 9.